This TCR beta chain was identified in a study of blood T cell repertoires in COVID-19 (dated by TCRdb to 2018 to 2020). Regarding the study in general: Collaborator samples came from the United States, Italy and Spain and covered acute and convalescent phases of COVID-19. The sample metadata nearly always contained a de-identified subject ID, COVID-19 status, age in years and sex. The material from the prospective study consisted of cDNA or gDNA derived from T cells, B-cell-depleted T cells, or PBMCs. Samples came from the ongoing ImmuneRACE study (first 160 participants) plus 1,254 subjects from 6 global collaborators. The repertoires were released in a freely available public database intended as a resource for research on the immune response to SARS-CoV-2. Where available, HLA class I and class II types were obtained from metadata supplied by the sample provider rather than from assay-based typing. Subjects who had been exposed to COVID-19, were actively infected with it, or had recovered from it provided the deeply sampled blood TCRbeta repertoires that made up the dataset.

TCRbeta CDR3 regions were amplified from genomic DNA using the immunoSEQ Assay, a bias-controlled multiplex PCR. The study's processing was this. The number of nucleated cells in each sample was estimated from the amplification of reference gene primers within the assay. Sequence reads were collapsed and filtered to measure the absolute abundance of every unique TCRbeta CDR3 rearrangement. For each sample, productive Simpson clonality was calculated as the square root of Simpson's diversity index over productive rearrangements. TCRdb carries this immuneACCESS record with in-frame sequences only. Its versions omit some clonotypes, under half of them owing to an unresolved V gene in the studies checked, with the rest unexplained. Clonal size and the V and J genes are those of that table, whereas D and trimming came from the DNA. The sample includes some 250,000 clones, with about nine tenths observed a single time. Around 15% of the sample belongs to the ten largest clones.

Participants in the prospective study were aged roughly 18 to 89 years, lived in about two dozen United States geographic areas, and enrolled through a virtual design. Cohort assignment in the prospective study relied on participant-reported clinical history from a screening survey and a study questionnaire. ImmuneRACE Cohort 3 recovered participants were defined by two consecutive negative NP/OP PCR tests, healthcare professional clearance, or symptom resolution. Each participant in the prospective study had whole blood, serum and a nasopharyngeal or oropharyngeal swab collected by mobile phlebotomists. Participants in the prospective study had the option to provide additional blood draws and questionnaires over a 2-month period. Before DNA extraction, prospective study blood samples were shipped either frozen or at room temperature. Reading from cysteine to phenylalanine, the CDR3 counts 12 amino acids. This entry keeps only the CDR3 DNA: 36 bases, framed from base 1. The junction carries 14 bases between V and J, which are trimmed by 4 bases and 8 bases respectively. CDR1 SQVTM and CDR2 ANQGSEA were looked up in the germline V gene.

In regard to this clone: Its cognate antigen has yet to be identified. No base quality values were provided; no much bigger clone lies one nucleotide off.

The paper's findings and limits, for the study overall: The amount of clinical and demographic metadata varied by source and participant and was provided uncurated.

The receptor was isolated from a man between 18 and 35 years old who had recovered from COVID-19. Recombination linked TRBV29-1 to TRBJ1-2, with the D gene too uncertain to name. Sequencing input: PBMCs or T cells enriched from blood (not recorded which). CDR3 reads: CSVVRSDSGYTF. DNA sequence: TGCAGCGTTGTGAGGTCAGACTCGGGCTACACCTTC. Here the CDR3 is joined to the reference TRBV29-1 and TRBJ1-2 genes, and the full variable domain is: SAVISQKPSRDICQRGTSLTIQCQVDSQVTMMFWYRQQPGQSLTLIATANQGSEATYESGFVIDKFPISRPNLTFSTLTVSNMSPEDSSIYLCSVVRSDSGYTFGSGTRLTVV.